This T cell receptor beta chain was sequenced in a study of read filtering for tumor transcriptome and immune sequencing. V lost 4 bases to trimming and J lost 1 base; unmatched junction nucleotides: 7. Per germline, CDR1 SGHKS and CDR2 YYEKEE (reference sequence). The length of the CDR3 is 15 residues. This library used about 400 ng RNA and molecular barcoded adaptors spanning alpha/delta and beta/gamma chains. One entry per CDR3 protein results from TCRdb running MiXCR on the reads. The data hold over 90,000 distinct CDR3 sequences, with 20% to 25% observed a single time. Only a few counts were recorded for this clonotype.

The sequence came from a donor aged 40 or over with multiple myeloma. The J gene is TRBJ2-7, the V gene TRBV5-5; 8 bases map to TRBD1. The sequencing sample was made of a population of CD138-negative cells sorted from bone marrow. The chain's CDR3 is CASSGRDRISYEQYF. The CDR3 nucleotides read TGTGCCAGCAGCGGCCGGGACAGGATTTCCTACGAGCAGTACTTC.